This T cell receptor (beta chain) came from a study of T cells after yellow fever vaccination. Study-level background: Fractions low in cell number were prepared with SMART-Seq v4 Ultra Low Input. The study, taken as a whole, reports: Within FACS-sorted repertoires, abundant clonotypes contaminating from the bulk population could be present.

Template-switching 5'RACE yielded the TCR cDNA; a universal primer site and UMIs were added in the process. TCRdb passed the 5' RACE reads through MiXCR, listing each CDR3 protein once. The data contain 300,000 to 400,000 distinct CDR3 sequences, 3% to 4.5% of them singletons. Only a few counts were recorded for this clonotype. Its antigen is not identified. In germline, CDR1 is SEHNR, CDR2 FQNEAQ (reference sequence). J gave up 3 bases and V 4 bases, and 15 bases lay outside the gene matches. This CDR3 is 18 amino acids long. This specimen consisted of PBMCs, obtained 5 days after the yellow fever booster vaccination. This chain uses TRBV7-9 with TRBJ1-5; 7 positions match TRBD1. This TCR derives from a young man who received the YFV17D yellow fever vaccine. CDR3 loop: CASSSWPTGSFPNQPQHF. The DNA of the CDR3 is TGTGCCAGCAGCTCCTGGCCGACAGGGAGTTTCCCCAATCAGCCCCAGCATTTT.